One T cell receptor beta chain is described in this entry. There are many counts of this clonotype. No cognate antigen has been identified for it. No base quality values were provided; no much bigger clone lies one nucleotide off. A distance of 0 bases separates the germline ends of V and J, which lose 1 base and 0 bases respectively. The CDR1 and CDR2 encoded by the germline V gene are MDHEN and SYDVKM. Reading from cysteine to phenylalanine, the CDR3 counts 12 amino acids. The DNA shown is the 36-base CDR3, in frame from base 1. The roughly 39 donors, aged roughly 6 to 95 years, were systemically healthy Caucasian individuals from Russia. Each donor gave about 10 milliliters of peripheral blood, drawn into EDTA-treated Vacutainer tubes. Ficoll-Paque density-gradient centrifugation was used to isolate PBMCs, with at least 6.5 million per sample. Total RNA was extracted from PBMCs with Trizol reagent, with at least 5 micrograms obtained per sample. For every donor, flow cytometry on a PBMC aliquot measured the percentage of naive CD45RAhigh/CD27high T cells.

This entry comes from a study of blood T cells in healthy people across ages (dated by TCRdb to 2013 to 2016). With respect to the entire study: In model experiments, template switching captured about one uniquely barcoded TCR beta cDNA molecule for every two T cells. The study measured age-related changes in TCR beta repertoire diversity using deep sequencing normalized with unique cDNA molecular identifiers. Donors were grouped into four age groups: young (average roughly 17 years), middle-aged (39), aged (62) and long-lived (over 80). For two donors (one aged 18 to 30 and one aged 80 or older), the study analyzed two additional independent replicas of 1 million unique cDNA reads from the same blood draw.

General findings and caveats noted by the study authors: Bulk unsorted PBMC profiling prevented conclusive comparison of naive and antigen-experienced compartments. Estimates of total diversity based on one million sequenced T cells were regarded as lower bounds and as underestimates. Observed TCR beta diversity per million T cells fell roughly linearly with age, and a significant reduction was already apparent by age roughly 40. A strong correlation was found between observed TCR beta diversity and the percentage of naive T cells measured by flow cytometry. Because donor CMV infection status was unknown, age-related changes in expanded clonotypes were potentially confounded. Compared with the aged group, the long-lived group had more naive CD4+ T cells, fewer expanded clones and increased TCR diversity, suggesting age selection.

The library was obtained by 5' RACE. TCRdb shows the sequencer as Illumina HiSeq 2500. The second PCR ran for roughly 6 to 11 cycles and used a J-beta primer mix along with a sample-barcoded 5' primer. Each TCR beta cDNA molecule received a unique molecular identifier from a template-switch 5' adaptor carrying 12 random nucleotides. Each sample yielded at least 2.5 million CDR3-containing paired-end reads. The Mint cDNA synthesis kit, primed by a TRBC-specific oligonucleotide, was used to synthesize first-strand cDNA from all RNA. Following uracil-DNA glycosylase treatment, all cDNA underwent a first 18-cycle PCR with the universal primers M1SS and BC2_uni_R. The paper's data handling went like this. For normalization, 1 million high-quality reads were randomly selected from each sample, with every read carrying a distinct molecular identifier. Instead of being binned into consensus sequences, reads that shared molecular identifiers were thrown out. MiTCR, run with a Q25 quality threshold and the strictest error-elimination algorithm, handled CDR3 identification, clonotype clustering and error correction. A nonparametric unseen species model with Euler transformation was used to estimate lower-bound total TCR beta diversity. The raw public data were reprocessed by TCRdb itself: fastp quality trimming at Q25, MiXCR clonotype calling, in-frame beta chains only. Rows merge per CDR3 protein into single entries with the most common DNA and genes. TCRdb, not the original authors, processed these V and J calls. The sample profile shows almost 550,000 distinct CDR3 sequences; 24% of them were found once. The top ten clones comprise 8.7% of the sample.

The sample was also linked to a second study, of T cells of mothers and their children. That second publication adds: Nine systemically healthy Caucasian individuals served as donors, namely three mothers together with their six children. cDNA synthesis consumed the entire amount of extracted RNA, loaded at 1.5 ug RNA in each 15 ul reaction. In the second PCR, the M1S primer introduced both the sample barcodes and 2-4 random nucleotides. Each mother yielded over 9.5 million TCR beta CDR3 reads and each child 3 million to 3.5 million reads. TCR recombination output is similarly shaped by thymic selection in related and unrelated pairs, with a minor effect exerted by inherited differences. Related mother-child pairs always showed normalized repertoire overlap that was slightly higher than in unrelated mother-child pairs, though the difference was never significant. No persistent microchimeric T cell clones were detected, at a sensitivity of around 97 clones per million clonotypes. Deep NGS was used in the study to compare the TCR beta repertoires of mothers and children and to look for features that separate related mother-child pairs from unrelated individuals. On average, the children were around 11 +/- 4 years old, while the mothers were 40 +/- 4 years old. After adapter ligation with NEBNext reagents, the libraries were sequenced on Illumina HiSeq 2000 with 100+100 nt paired-end reads. Mother and child libraries were prepared a month apart and sequenced in separate runs to prevent cross-contamination. Between roughly 500,000 and 2,100,000 distinct TCR beta clonotypes were identified per donor. Naive TCR beta clonotypes were estimated from low-frequency clonotypes matched to each donor's FACS-determined naive share, without sorting.

Specimen: blood. The receptor's source is a boy between 10 and 17 years old in good health. The V and J genes are TRBV28 and TRBJ2-5, with no confident D gene call. The CDR3 loop reads CASSLYQETQYF. The nucleotide sequence reads TGTGCCAGCAGTTTATACCAAGAGACCCAGTACTTC. With the portions outside the CDR3 filled from the reference TRBV28 and TRBJ2-5 genes, the complete variable region becomes DVKVTQSSRYLVKRTGEKVFLECVQDMDHENMFWYRQDPGLGLRLIYFSYDVKMKEKGDIPEGYSVSREKKERFSLILESASTNQTSMYLCASSLYQETQYFGPGTRLLVL.